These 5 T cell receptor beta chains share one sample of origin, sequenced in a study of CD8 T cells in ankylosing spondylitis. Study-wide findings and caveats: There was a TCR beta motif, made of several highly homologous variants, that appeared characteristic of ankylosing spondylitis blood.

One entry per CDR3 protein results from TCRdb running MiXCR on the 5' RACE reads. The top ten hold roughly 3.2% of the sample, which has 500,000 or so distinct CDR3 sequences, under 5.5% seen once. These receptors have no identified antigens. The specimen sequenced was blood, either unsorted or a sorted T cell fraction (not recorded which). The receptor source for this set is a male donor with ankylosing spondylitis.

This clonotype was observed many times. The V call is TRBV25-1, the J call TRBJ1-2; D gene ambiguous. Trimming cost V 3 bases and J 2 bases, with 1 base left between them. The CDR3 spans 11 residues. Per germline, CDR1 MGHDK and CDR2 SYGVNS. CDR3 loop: CASSENYGYTF. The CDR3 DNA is TGTGCCAGCAGTGAGAACTATGGCTACACCTTC.

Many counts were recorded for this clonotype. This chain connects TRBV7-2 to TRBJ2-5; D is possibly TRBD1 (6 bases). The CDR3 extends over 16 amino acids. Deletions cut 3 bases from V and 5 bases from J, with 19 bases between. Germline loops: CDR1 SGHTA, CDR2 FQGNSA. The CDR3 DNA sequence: TGTGCCAGCAGCTTCCCTAATGGGGGCGTCCGGGAGACCCAGTACTTC. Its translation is CASSFPNGGVRETQYF. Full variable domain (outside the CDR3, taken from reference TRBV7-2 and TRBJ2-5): GAGVSQSPSNKVTEKGKDVELRCDPISGHTALYWYRQSLGQGLEFLIYFQGNSAPDKSGLPSDRFSAERTGGSVSTLTIQRTQQEDSAVYLCASSFPNGGVRETQYFGPGTRLLVL.

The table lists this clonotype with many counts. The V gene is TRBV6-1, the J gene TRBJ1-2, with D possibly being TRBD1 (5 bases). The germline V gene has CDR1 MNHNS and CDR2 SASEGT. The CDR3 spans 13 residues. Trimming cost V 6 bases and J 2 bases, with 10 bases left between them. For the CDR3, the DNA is TGTGCCAGCAGGACGGGACGGAACTATGGCTACACCTTC. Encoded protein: CASRTGRNYGYTF.

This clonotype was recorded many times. CDR3 bases: TGTGCCAGCACCCTTGGACCAACTAATGAAAAACTGTTTTTT. Translating gives CASTLGPTNEKLFF. This chain links TRBV9 with TRBJ1-4; no clear D. Germline values: CDR1 SGDLS, CDR2 YYNGEE. The CDR3 totals 14 residues. Trimming left V 6 bases short and J 0 bases short, with 9 bases between. Full variable domain (remainder filled in from reference TRBV9 and TRBJ1-4): DSGVTQTPKHLITATGQRVTLRCSPRSGDLSVYWYQQSLDQGLQFLIQYYNGEERAKGNILERFSAQQFPDLHSELNLSSLELGDSALYFCASTLGPTNEKLFFGSGTQLSVL.

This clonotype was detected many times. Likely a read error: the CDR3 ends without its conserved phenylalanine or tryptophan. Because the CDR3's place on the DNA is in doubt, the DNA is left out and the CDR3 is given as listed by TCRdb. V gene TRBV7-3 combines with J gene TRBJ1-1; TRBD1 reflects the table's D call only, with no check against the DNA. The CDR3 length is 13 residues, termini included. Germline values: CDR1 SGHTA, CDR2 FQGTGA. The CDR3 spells CASSLQPRTELTL.